The 3 T cell receptor beta chains below all came from one sample that was sequenced in a study of T cell repertoires in cytomegalovirus infection. A single record per CDR3 protein comes from TCRdb applying MiXCR to the reads. The profile shows more than 500,000 distinct CDR3 sequences, approximately 15% of them singletons. Sequenced sample: CD8+ T cells from PBMCs. All receptors come from a human donor in good health (CMV status not recorded). Some clones in this sample may be carry-over from other donors' samples.

This clonotype was seen a handful of times. CDR3 nucleotides: TGTGCCAGCGACAGCTCTGGGGCCAACGTCCTGACTTTC. This translates into CASDSSGANVLTF. The genes are TRBV9 and TRBJ2-6, with D possibly matching TRBD1 (5 bases). This CDR3 contains 13 residues. Trimming cost V 7 bases and J 0 bases, with 5 bases left between them. Germline values: CDR1 SGDLS, CDR2 YYNGEE. Full variable domain (remainder filled in from reference TRBV9 and TRBJ2-6): DSGVTQTPKHLITATGQRVTLRCSPRSGDLSVYWYQQSLDQGLQFLIQYYNGEERAKGNILERFSAQQFPDLHSELNLSSLELGDSALYFCASDSSGANVLTFGAGSRLTVL.

This clonotype occurred many times. V gene TRBV2 combines with J gene TRBJ2-1; D uncertain. V lost 2 bases, J lost 3 bases, and 2 bases lay in between. CDR3 size: 12 residues. The germline V gene encodes CDR1 SNHLY and CDR2 FYNNEI. The CDR3: CASSESYNEQFF. As DNA, the CDR3 is TGTGCCAGCAGTGAAAGCTACAATGAGCAGTTCTTC. The full variable domain, in which reference TRBV2 and TRBJ2-1 provide the parts outside the CDR3, is EPEVTQTPSHQVTQMGQEVILRCVPISNHLYFYWYRQILGQKVEFLVSFYNNEISEKSEIFDDQFSVERPDGSNFTLKIRSTKLEDSAMYFCASSESYNEQFFGPGTRLTVL.

This clonotype has at least ten counts. The chain recombines TRBV12-3 or TRBV12-4 with TRBJ1-1, with D unresolved. CDR3 length: 15 residues. The V end was cut by 5 bases, the J end by 1 base, with 14 bases between. DNA of the CDR3: TGTGCCAGCAGTCTCTCTTGGGAGGGGAACACTGAAGCTTTCTTT. Translation: CASSLSWEGNTEAFF.